This T cell receptor beta chain was profiled in a study of blood T cell repertoires in COVID-19. Study-wide background: Acute-phase and convalescent COVID-19 samples originated in the United States, Italy and Spain. PBMCs, B-cell-depleted T cells, or T cells provided the cDNA or gDNA that made up the material.

Original data processing: The assay estimated nucleated cells by amplifying reference gene primers. The assay was immunoSEQ multiplex PCR, and TCRdb's table has in-frame clones only and misses some. Clone size and V and J calls were adopted from that table, with D and trimming inferred from the DNA. The table has roughly 190,000 clones, just under 90% seen once. The germline gives CDR1 MDHEN, CDR2 SYDVKM. With 7 bases clipped from V and 0 bases from J, the junction kept 9 bases outside the gene matches. The CDR3 extends over 16 amino acids. The specimen sequenced was peripheral blood. The genes are TRBV28 and TRBJ2-5, with 9 bases fitting TRBD1. The receptor's source is a man between 18 and 29 years old with active or convalescent COVID-19. The CDR3: CASKNGWDRDQETQYF. CDR3 coding DNA: TGTGCCAGCAAAAATGGGTGGGACAGGGACCAAGAGACCCAGTACTTC.